The 24 T cell receptor beta chains in this list originate from one sample, sequenced in a study of T cell changes during pregnancy in multiple sclerosis. Profiled with immunoSEQ multiplex PCR; TCRdb holds only in-frame clones, not every one. This sample carries roughly 38,000 clones, about 91% of them seen once, and the ten largest clones take under 0.9%. Sequenced material: CD4+ T cells from peripheral blood mononuclear cells, taken before pregnancy. Receptors were obtained from a female donor with multiple sclerosis, enrolled in a pregnancy study.

The chain employs TRBV27 and TRBJ2-3; 7 bases agree with TRBD1. Germline CDR1 MNHEY, CDR2 SMNVEV (reference sequence). V dropped 4 bases and J dropped 7; count of bases not matched to a gene: 11. This CDR3 is built from 15 residues. Here the CDR3 DNA reads TGTGCCAGCAGTTCTGACTGGACAGGACTCAATACGCAGTATTTT. Its translation is CASSSDWTGLNTQYF.

This clone is a singleton in its sample. The chain couples TRBV19 to TRBJ2-5, with TRBD1 identical over 7 bases. The CDR3 spans 15 residues. Germline V gene lookup returns CDR1 LNHDA and CDR2 SQIVND (reference sequence). Unmatched junction bases numbered 3, after V lost 1 base and J lost 1 base. Written as DNA, the CDR3 is TGTGCCAGTAGTATAGGTGGGACAGCCCAAGAGACCCAGTACTTC. It specifies CASSIGGTAQETQYF.

The rearrangement uses TRBV29-1 and TRBJ2-7; 9 positions match TRBD1. Germline CDR1 is SQVTM and CDR2 is ANQGSEA. After removal of 6 bases from V and 5 bases from J, the junction contained 11 bases not matched to a gene. This CDR3 comprises 14 residues. For the CDR3, the DNA is TGCAGCGTCGACGGGACAGGGATAAGGAACGAGCAGTACTTC. This translates into CSVDGTGIRNEQYF.

The chain couples TRBV2 to TRBJ2-3; 9 bases match TRBD2. CDR1 is SNHLY and CDR2 is FYNNEI in the germline V gene. Unmatched junction bases numbered 7, after V lost 6 bases and J lost 6 bases. The CDR3 loop spans 14 amino acids. The CDR3 DNA reads as TGTGCCAGCAGGGGGGCGGGAGGGGTGGATACGCAGTATTTT. Its protein product is CASRGAGGVDTQYF.

CDR3 in amino acids: CASSVGGEGGYTF. CDR3 DNA sequence: TGTGCCAGCAGCGTAGGAGGAGAAGGCGGCTACACCTTC. This chain uses TRBV7-2 with TRBJ1-2, with unresolved D. V lost 5 bases and J 8 bases, leaving 15 bases between the germline ends. Germline values: CDR1 SGHTA, CDR2 FQGNSA. The CDR3 length is 13 residues.

The J gene is TRBJ1-2, the V gene TRBV2, with 7 bases aligning to TRBD1. Trimming removed 4 bases from V and 3 bases from J; junction bases left unmatched: 2. The CDR3 loop spans 13 amino acids. The germline gives CDR1 SNHLY, CDR2 FYNNEI. The CDR3 region has the DNA TGTGCCAGCAGTGGACAGGGCTACTATGGCTACACCTTC. The encoded protein is CASSGQGYYGYTF.

The chain carries TRBV19 and TRBJ2-1; 7 positions agree with TRBD1. V lost 5 bases, J lost 7 bases, and 11 bases stayed unmatched. The CDR3 spans 15 residues. CDR1 and CDR2 (germline): LNHDA, SQIVND (reference sequence). The CDR3 coding sequence is TGTGCCAGTAGTTTTACCGGGACAGAACCGAATGAGCAGTTCTTC. It yields the protein CASSFTGTEPNEQFF.

The chain joins TRBV7-2 to TRBJ1-2; no definite D call. V was cut by 4 bases and J by 2 bases, with 11 bases left in between. The CDR3 consists of 14 residues. Germline V lookup: CDR1 SGHTA, CDR2 FQGNSA. The CDR3: CASSSSHLNYGYTF. The CDR3 nucleotides are TGTGCCAGCAGCTCCAGTCATTTGAACTATGGCTACACCTTC. Full variable domain (rest looked up from reference TRBV7-2 and TRBJ1-2): GAGVSQSPSNKVTEKGKDVELRCDPISGHTALYWYRQSLGQGLEFLIYFQGNSAPDKSGLPSDRFSAERTGGSVSTLTIQRTQQEDSAVYLCASSSSHLNYGYTFGSGTRLTVV.

V is TRBV9 and J is TRBJ1-2; D is unclear. Germline lookup yields CDR1 SGDLS and CDR2 YYNGEE. The V and J ends lost 1 base and 0 bases respectively, with 13 bases between them. This CDR3 comprises 16 residues. CDR3 DNA sequence: TGTGCCAGCAGCGTAATTAATGCAGGTTCTAACTATGGCTACACCTTC. Amino acids: CASSVINAGSNYGYTF. Together with reference TRBV9 and TRBJ1-2, the CDR3 gives the full variable domain: DSGVTQTPKHLITATGQRVTLRCSPRSGDLSVYWYQQSLDQGLQFLIQYYNGEERAKGNILERFSAQQFPDLHSELNLSSLELGDSALYFCASSVINAGSNYGYTFGSGTRLTVV.

The chain carries TRBV5-1 and TRBJ2-5, with D tentatively TRBD2 (7 bases). The CDR3 consists of 17 residues. Looked up from germline, CDR1 is SGHRS and CDR2 is YFSETQ. V lost 0 bases and J 2 bases, leaving 17 bases between the germline ends. The CDR3 region is CASSLAPGGGLQETQYF. DNA of the CDR3: TGCGCCAGCAGCTTGGCCCCGGGCGGGGGCCTACAAGAGACCCAGTACTTC.

The rearrangement uses TRBV28 and TRBJ2-1, with D uncertain. Germline V gene lookup returns CDR1 MDHEN and CDR2 SYDVKM. There are 15 residues in the CDR3. Trimming took 4 bases from V and 7 from J, leaving 17 bases between them. CDR3 sequence reads: CASSSISGFNNEQFF. The CDR3 nucleotides are TGTGCCAGCAGTTCAATTTCCGGGTTTAATAATGAGCAGTTCTTC.

The V gene is TRBV18, the J gene TRBJ2-1, with D perhaps TRBD2 (6 bases). Germline CDR1 is KGHSH and CDR2 is LQKENI. This CDR3 is built from 16 residues. The ends were cut back, 4 bases at V and 0 bases at J, with 13 bases in the middle. The CDR3 protein is CASSLHSGSSYNEQFF. The CDR3 nucleotides read TGTGCCAGCTCACTTCATAGCGGAAGCTCCTACAATGAGCAGTTCTTC.

This chain links TRBV11-2 with TRBJ2-7; D unresolved. CDR3 length: 16 residues. CDR1 is SGHAT, CDR2 FQNNGV, per germline. Trimming took 1 base from V and 0 from J, leaving 13 bases between them. The CDR3 reads CASSLVSPLSSYEQYF. CDR3 nucleotides: TGTGCCAGCAGCTTAGTGAGTCCCCTCTCCTCCTACGAGCAGTACTTC.

This chain links TRBV5-1 with TRBJ2-1; 11 nucleotides match TRBD2. The V gene end was trimmed by 4 bases and the J gene end by 9 bases; junction bases not matched to a gene: 12. Germline V gene lookup returns CDR1 SGHRS and CDR2 YFSETQ. The CDR3 loop spans 16 amino acids. The CDR3 spells CASSLIAGGPGGEQFF. The CDR3 DNA sequence: TGCGCCAGCAGCCTTATAGCGGGAGGGCCTGGGGGTGAGCAGTTCTTC.

This chain joins TRBV6-5 and TRBJ2-7; TRBD1 matches at 8 bases. The germline V gene encodes CDR1 MNHEY and CDR2 SVGAGI. Trimming took 4 bases from V and 3 from J; bases not matched to a gene: 2. The CDR3 extends over 13 amino acids. CDR3 sequence (DNA): TGTGCCAGCAGTTGGACAGGGAACTACGAGCAGTACTTC. This sequence encodes CASSWTGNYEQYF.

The chain is built from TRBV29-1 and TRBJ2-7, with a possible D match to TRBD2 (6 bases). The CDR3 sequence is 12 residues long. Between the trimmed V and J ends, which lost 0 bases and 5 bases, there was a span of 8 bases. Germline V CDR1 and CDR2: SQVTM, ANQGSEA. CDR3 DNA sequence: TGCAGCGTTGAAGAAGCGGGCCACGAGCAGTACTTC. This gives the protein CSVEEAGHEQYF.

The CDR3 loop is CASSIKGDSYGYTF. CDR3 sequence (DNA): TGTGCCAGTAGTATCAAAGGGGACAGCTATGGCTACACCTTC. V gene TRBV19 combines with J gene TRBJ1-2; 7 bases map to TRBD1. Germline CDR1 reads LNHDA; CDR2 reads SQIVND (reference sequence). The V and J ends lost 3 bases and 4 bases, in that order; junction bases with no gene match: 5. CDR3 length: 14 amino acids.

V usage is TRBV5-1 and J usage is TRBJ2-5; 9 nucleotides match TRBD1. The CDR3 is 15 residues long. J lost 5 bases, V lost 0 bases, and 5 bases had no gene match. The germline CDR1 and CDR2 sequences are SGHRS and YFSETQ. The CDR3 is CASSLAWDRDETQYF. The CDR3 DNA reads TGCGCCAGCAGCTTGGCCTGGGACAGGGACGAGACCCAGTACTTC.

V usage is TRBV6-5 and J usage is TRBJ1-1, with D unclear. CDR3 length: 14 amino acids. Trimming took off 7 bases at V and 1 base at J, with 13 bases between the two ends. Germline loops: CDR1 MNHEY, CDR2 SVGAGI. The chain's CDR3 is CASKMDRGNTEAFF. The CDR3 nucleotides read TGTGCCAGCAAGATGGATCGGGGGAACACTGAAGCTTTCTTT.

The chain employs TRBV5-1 and TRBJ1-6; maybe TRBD1 (5 bases). V gave up 4 bases and J gave up 6 bases, with 11 bases separating them. CDR3 length equals 14 residues. Germline V gives CDR1 SGHRS, CDR2 YFSETQ. CDR3: CASSPAGVNSPLHF. CDR3 DNA sequence: TGCGCCAGCAGCCCGGCGGGGGTTAATTCACCCCTCCACTTT.

The chain carries TRBV18 and TRBJ2-5; 7 positions agree with TRBD2. The V gene's germline CDR1 is KGHSH and CDR2 LQKENI. This CDR3 has 14 amino acids. Losses at the gene ends were 1 base for V and 4 bases for J; bases not matched to a gene: 3. The CDR3 region has the DNA TGTGCCAGCTCACCACTTTCGGGAGGAGAGACCCAGTACTTC. This translates into CASSPLSGGETQYF.

The chain carries TRBV5-1 and TRBJ2-5; 15 bases align to TRBD2. Germline V CDR1 and CDR2: SGHRS, YFSETQ. The CDR3 is made up of 18 amino acids. The J segment lost 2 bases and the V segment lost 3 bases, leaving 8 bases of the junction unmatched. CDR3 sequence (DNA): TGCGCCAGCAGCTCCGGACTAGCGGGAGGGTGGGGGCAAGAGACCCAGTACTTC. Translation: CASSSGLAGGWGQETQYF.

J is TRBJ2-1 and V is TRBV4-3; 11 nucleotides align to TRBD2. J gave up 8 bases and V 4 bases, and 10 bases lay outside the gene matches. CDR1 and CDR2 from the germline V gene are LGHNA and YSLEER. The CDR3 consists of 16 residues. DNA for the CDR3: TGCGCCAGCAGCCTCTTAGCGGGAGGGCCTATCTATGAGCAGTTCTTC. Translated: CASSLLAGGPIYEQFF.

The rearrangement links TRBV21-1 to TRBJ1-5. TRBV21-1 is a pseudogene segment. The CDR3 sequence is 16 residues long. CDR3 DNA: TGTGCCAGCAGCAAAGCCGAGGCGTGCTTCAATCAGCCCCAGCATTTT. Amino acids: CASSKAEACFNQPQHF.